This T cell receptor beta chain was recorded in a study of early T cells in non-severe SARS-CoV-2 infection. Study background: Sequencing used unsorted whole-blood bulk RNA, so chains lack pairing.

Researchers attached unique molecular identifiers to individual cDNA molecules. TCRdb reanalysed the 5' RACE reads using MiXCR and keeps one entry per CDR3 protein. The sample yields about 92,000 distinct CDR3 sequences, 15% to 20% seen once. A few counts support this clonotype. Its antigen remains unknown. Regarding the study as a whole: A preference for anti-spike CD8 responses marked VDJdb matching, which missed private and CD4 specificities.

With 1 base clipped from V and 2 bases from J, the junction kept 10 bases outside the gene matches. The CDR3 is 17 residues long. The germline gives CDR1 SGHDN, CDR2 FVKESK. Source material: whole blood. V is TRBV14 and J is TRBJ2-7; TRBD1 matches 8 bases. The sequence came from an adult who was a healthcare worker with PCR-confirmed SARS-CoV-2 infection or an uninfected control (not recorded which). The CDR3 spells CASSQVPGQEPPYEQYF. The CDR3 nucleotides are TGTGCCAGCAGCCAAGTTCCGGGACAGGAGCCCCCCTACGAGCAGTACTTC.